The subject of this entry is one TCR beta chain. Its cognate antigen is unknown. A junction boundary mismatches the germline segment, possibly from a read error. Sequenced by immunoSEQ multiplex PCR; TCRdb stores in-frame clones only, minus some. The sample shows more than 12,000 clones, around 84% of them seen only once. Germline-derived CDR1 and CDR2 are MNHNY and SVGAGI (reference sequence). The CDR3 extends over 12 amino acids. The source of the sample is a study of T cell repertoires in ileal Crohn's disease. About the study: Median disease duration was roughly 7.9 years; about 37% smoked at surgery.

Study-level findings and limits: Every patient over 26.8% clonality showed endoscopic recurrence. Active smokers at surgery had more clonal expansions than non-smokers.

The genes are TRBV6-6 and TRBJ1-4; D might be TRBD1 (6 bases). Material for sequencing was ileal tissue. The clonotype originates from an adult with Crohn's disease. The CDR3 region has the DNA TGTGCCAGCAGTTTGGCTCAGGACAGCGTTATATTT. Its translation: CASSLAQDSVIF.